Sequencing of this T cell receptor beta chain was carried out in a study of radiotherapy plus CTLA-4 blockade in lung cancer. Study results and limitations: Reports identified early blood T cell clone dynamics, with interferon-beta, as the best response predictor.

About this clone itself: What it recognizes is unknown.

Per the germline V gene, CDR1 is SGHAT and CDR2 is FQDESV (reference sequence). Unmatched junction bases numbered 5, after V lost 4 bases and J lost 1 base. CDR3 length equals 15 residues. Sequencing was performed with immunoSEQ multiplex PCR; in TCRdb, only in-frame clones are kept and a portion is missing. The data hold about 84,000 clones, with about two thirds observed a single time. The sequenced sample was peripheral blood, obtained from a patient treated with radiotherapy plus ipilimumab. The sequence derives from a human donor with non-small cell lung cancer that progressed on radiotherapy plus ipilimumab. This chain joins TRBV11-1 and TRBJ2-7; 9 nucleotides agree with TRBD1. The CDR3 protein is CASSWRGQGSYEQYF. The CDR3, as DNA: TGTGCCAGCAGCTGGCGTGGACAGGGGTCCTACGAGCAGTACTTC. Supplemented by reference TRBV11-1 and TRBJ2-7, the full variable domain reads EAEVAQSPRYKITEKSQAVAFWCDPISGHATLYWYRQILGQGPELLVQFQDESVVDDSQLPKDRFSAERLKGVDSTLKIQPAELGDSAMYLCASSWRGQGSYEQYFGPGTRLTVT.